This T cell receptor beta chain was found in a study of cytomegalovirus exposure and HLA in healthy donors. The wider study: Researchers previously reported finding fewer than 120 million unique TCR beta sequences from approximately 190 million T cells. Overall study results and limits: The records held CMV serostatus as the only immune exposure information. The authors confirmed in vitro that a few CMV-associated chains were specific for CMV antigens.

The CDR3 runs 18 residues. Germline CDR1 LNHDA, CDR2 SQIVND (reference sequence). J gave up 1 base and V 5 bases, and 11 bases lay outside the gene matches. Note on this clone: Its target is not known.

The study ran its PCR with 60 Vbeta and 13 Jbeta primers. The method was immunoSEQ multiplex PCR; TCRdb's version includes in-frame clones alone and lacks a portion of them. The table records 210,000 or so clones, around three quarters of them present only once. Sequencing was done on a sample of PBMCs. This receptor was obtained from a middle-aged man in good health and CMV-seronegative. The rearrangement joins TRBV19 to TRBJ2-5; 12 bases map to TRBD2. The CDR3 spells CASSGGLAGGPLQETQYF. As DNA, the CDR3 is TGTGCCAGTAGTGGCGGGCTAGCGGGAGGGCCTCTCCAAGAGACCCAGTACTTC.